This T cell receptor beta chain emerged from a study of control samples from healthy donors and cancer patients. CDR1 and CDR2 (germline): LGHNT, FRNRAP. The CDR3 sequence is 13 residues long. V shed 0 bases and J shed 10 bases, with 10 bases lying between them. Produced via immunoSEQ multiplex PCR; TCRdb's table is partial and in-frame only. Found here are around 120,000 clones, around 88% of them singletons; the top ten hold approximately 3.2%. The clonotype comes from a man in his forties in good health. The sequencing input was blood. V and J are TRBV12-5 and TRBJ2-1; D is unresolved. This chain's CDR3 is CASGLVLGVEQFF. CDR3 nucleotides: TGTGCTAGTGGTTTGGTTCTTGGGGTCGAGCAGTTCTTC.